This T cell receptor beta chain was obtained from a study of sequential checkpoint blockade in melanoma. This CDR3 contains 15 residues. V was trimmed by 3 bases and J by 9 bases, leaving 17 bases between them. Germline CDR1 MNHEY, CDR2 SMNVEV (reference sequence). TCRdb's table, derived via immunoSEQ multiplex PCR, lists solely in-frame clones and lacks some. The data contain more than 7,500 clones, around 71% of them singletons. This clone was picked up a small number of times. The treatment denotes: randomized to nivolumab then ipilimumab (arm A) or the reverse (arm B). This receptor was taken from a human donor with melanoma. The input for sequencing was CD8+ T cells sorted from blood (inferred from file names), taken from a patient given nivolumab and ipilimumab in sequence. The V and J genes are TRBV27 and TRBJ2-2; D perhaps matches TRBD2 (6 bases). As DNA, the CDR3 is TGTGCCAGCAGTTTTGGTCAGGGCGGGACCCGGGAGCTGTTTTTT. This encodes CASSFGQGGTRELFF.